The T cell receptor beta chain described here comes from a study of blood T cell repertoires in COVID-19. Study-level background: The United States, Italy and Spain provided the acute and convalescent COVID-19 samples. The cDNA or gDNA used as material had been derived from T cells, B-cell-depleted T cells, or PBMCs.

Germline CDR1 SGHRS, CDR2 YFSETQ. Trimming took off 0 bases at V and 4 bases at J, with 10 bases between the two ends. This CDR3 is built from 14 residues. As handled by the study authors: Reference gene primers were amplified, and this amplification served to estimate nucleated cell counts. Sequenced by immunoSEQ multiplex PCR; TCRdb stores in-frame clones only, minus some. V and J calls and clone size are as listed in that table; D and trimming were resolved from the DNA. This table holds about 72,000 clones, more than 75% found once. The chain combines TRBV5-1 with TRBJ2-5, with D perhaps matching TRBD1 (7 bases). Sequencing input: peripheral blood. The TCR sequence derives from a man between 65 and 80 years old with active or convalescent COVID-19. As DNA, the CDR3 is TGCGCCAGCAGCTTGGGTCAGGGGGGAGAGACCCAGTACTTC. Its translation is CASSLGQGGETQYF.